This is a list of T cell receptor beta chains from one sample in a study of cytomegalovirus exposure and HLA in healthy donors. Repertoires were generated with immunoSEQ multiplex PCR, while TCRdb's copy carries only in-frame clones and drops some. The sample contains around 130,000 clones, just under 90% of which appear only once. Sequenced sample: PBMCs. The receptors were sampled from a man in his thirties or forties in good health and CMV-seronegative. The CDR3 runs from the conserved cysteine through the conserved F or W. The D gene is left open where the match is weak. Expanded clones get a size class; other rows say once, few or many, or leave the size out.

d_gene,j_gene,abundance,len,v_gene,CDR3aa,CDR3nt
.,TRBJ2-3,.,11,TRBV20-1,CSAQHTDTQYF,TGCAGTGCTCAACATACAGATACGCAGTATTTT
.,TRBJ2-5,once,16,TRBV5-4,CASIPYAGALQETQYF,TGTGCCAGCATCCCATACGCGGGGGCTCTCCAAGAGACCCAGTACTTC
TRBD2,TRBJ2-3,.,17,TRBV27,CASSLEKAGGWTDTQYF,TGTGCCAGCAGTTTGGAAAAGGCGGGGGGCTGGACAGATACGCAGTATTTT
.,TRBJ1-1,.,14,TRBV7-9,CASSQGGRGTEAFF,TGTGCCAGCAGCCAAGGGGGTAGGGGCACTGAAGCTTTCTTT
.,TRBJ1-6,.,16,TRBV5-1,CASSWGGRGLNSPLHF,TGCGCCAGCAGCTGGGGCGGGAGGGGCCTCAATTCACCCCTCCACTTT
.,TRBJ1-1,once,12,TRBV5-4,CASSPGDTEAFF,TGTGCCAGCAGCCCAGGGGACACTGAAGCTTTCTTT
TRBD1,TRBJ1-2,.,16,TRBV2,CASSDPNRGISYGYTF,TGTGCCAGCAGTGATCCAAACAGGGGCATTTCCTATGGCTACACCTTC
.,TRBJ2-7,.,15,TRBV6-5,CASSYSTGFSYEQYF,TGTGCCAGCAGTTACTCGACGGGATTCTCCTACGAGCAGTACTTC
.,TRBJ2-3,.,15,TRBV18,CASSPYEEGTDTQYF,TGTGCCAGCTCACCATATGAGGAAGGCACAGATACGCAGTATTTT
.,TRBJ2-2,.,14,TRBV4-1,CASSQAGGSGELFF,TGCGCCAGCAGCCAAGCAGGAGGGAGCGGGGAGCTGTTTTTT
.,TRBJ2-1,.,15,TRBV6-5,CASRPFGITYNEQFF,TGTGCCAGCAGGCCTTTCGGGATTACCTACAATGAGCAGTTCTTC
.,TRBJ1-6,once,14,TRBV7-2,CASSSQAYNSPLHF,TGTGCCAGCAGCTCTCAGGCTTATAATTCACCCCTCCACTTT
.,TRBJ2-7,.,14,TRBV5-5,CASSLPGQWYEQYF,TGTGCCAGCAGCTTGCCGGGACAATGGTACGAGCAGTACTTC
TRBD1,TRBJ1-1,once,14,TRBV13,CASSWNRGDTEAFF,TGTGCCAGCAGCTGGAACAGGGGGGACACTGAAGCTTTCTTT
.,TRBJ2-1,.,13,TRBV29-1,CSVATLRGNEQFF,TGCAGCGTGGCCACCCTAAGGGGCAATGAGCAGTTCTTC
TRBD1,TRBJ1-3,.,17,TRBV9,CASSLDREEYPGNTIYF,TGTGCCAGCAGCCTGGACAGGGAAGAATACCCTGGAAACACCATATATTTT
.,TRBJ2-4,.,15,TRBV28,CASSSTLASFGIQYF,TGTGCCAGCAGTTCTACCTTAGCCTCCTTTGGCATTCAGTACTTC
.,TRBJ2-1,.,15,TRBV15,CATSREGGVYNEQFF,TGTGCCACCAGCAGAGAGGGGGGTGTCTACAATGAGCAGTTCTTC
.,TRBJ1-3,.,15,TRBV5-1,CASSFSGEIGNTIYF,TGCGCCAGCAGCTTTTCCGGGGAAATTGGAAACACCATATATTTT
TRBD1,TRBJ1-5,.,13,TRBV6-5,CASRGQPGQPQHF,TGTGCCAGCAGGGGACAGCCAGGTCAGCCCCAGCATTTT
TRBD1,TRBJ2-5,.,15,TRBV6-1,CASINWDRYQETQYF,TGTGCCAGCATTAATTGGGACAGATATCAAGAGACCCAGTACTTC
.,TRBJ2-2,.,17,TRBV12-5,CASADAAGGRSTGELFF,TGTGCTAGTGCCGATGCCGCCGGGGGGCGGTCGACCGGGGAGCTGTTTTTT
TRBD1,TRBJ2-2,.,15,TRBV5-8,CASSSGQGNTGELFF,TGTGCCAGCAGCTCGGGACAGGGGAACACCGGGGAGCTGTTTTTT
TRBD1,TRBJ2-1,.,15,TRBV7-3,CASSPTGDSFGEQFF,TGTGCCAGCAGCCCCACAGGGGACAGCTTTGGTGAGCAGTTCTTC
.,TRBJ2-2,once,16,TRBV27,CASSLGYGGNTGELFF,TGTGCCAGCAGTTTAGGCTACGGGGGGAACACCGGGGAGCTGTTTTTT
.,TRBJ2-1,.,13,TRBV7-9,CAIPKRTYNEQFF,TGTGCCATCCCTAAACGCACGTACAATGAGCAGTTCTTC
.,TRBJ2-1,.,16,TRBV4-1,CASSQGSLQAYNEQFF,TGCGCCAGCAGCCAAGGGTCTTTACAGGCTTACAATGAGCAGTTCTTC
TRBD1,TRBJ2-7,.,17,TRBV5-5,CASSLVGGQGVSYEQYF,TGTGCCAGCAGCTTGGTAGGGGGACAGGGGGTATCCTACGAGCAGTACTTC
.,TRBJ1-6,.,13,TRBV4-3,CASSLSPDSPLHF,TGCGCCAGCAGCCTATCTCCAGATTCACCCCTCCACTTT
.,TRBJ1-5,.,14,TRBV7-9,CASSLTGRNQPQHF,TGTGCCAGCAGCTTGACAGGTCGCAATCAGCCCCAGCATTTT
.,TRBJ2-7,.,12,TRBV5-1,CASSFERGEQYF,TGCGCCAGCAGCTTTGAAAGGGGAGAGCAGTACTTC
TRBD1,TRBJ1-5,.,16,TRBV2,CASQGPMPGQNQPQHF,TGTGCCAGCCAGGGACCCATGCCGGGACAGAATCAGCCCCAGCATTTT
TRBD2,TRBJ2-5,.,16,TRBV5-1,CASSLSVAGGLETQYF,TGCGCCAGCAGCTTGTCCGTGGCGGGGGGGTTGGAGACCCAGTACTTC
TRBD2,TRBJ2-5,.,11,TRBV2,CATGGRETQYF,TGTGCCACGGGGGGGCGGGAGACCCAGTACTTC
TRBD1,TRBJ1-1,.,16,TRBV11-3,CASSLSGQQGSTEAFF,TGTGCCAGCAGCTTATCGGGGCAACAGGGGAGTACTGAAGCTTTCTTT
TRBD2,TRBJ2-1,once,16,TRBV10-1,CASSESASGGQDEQFF,TGCGCCAGCAGTGAGTCGGCTAGCGGGGGGCAAGATGAGCAGTTCTTC
.,TRBJ1-4,.,14,TRBV5-1,CASSFGSRNEKLFF,TGCGCCAGCAGCTTCGGGAGTCGTAATGAAAAACTGTTTTTT
TRBD1,TRBJ1-5,few,14,TRBV6-1,CASSEGTGVTPQHF,TGTGCCAGCAGTGAGGGGACAGGGGTTACGCCCCAGCATTTT
.,TRBJ2-6,.,15,TRBV6-4,CASSDSRSGANVLTF,TGTGCCAGCAGTGACTCGCGGTCTGGGGCCAACGTCCTGACTTTC